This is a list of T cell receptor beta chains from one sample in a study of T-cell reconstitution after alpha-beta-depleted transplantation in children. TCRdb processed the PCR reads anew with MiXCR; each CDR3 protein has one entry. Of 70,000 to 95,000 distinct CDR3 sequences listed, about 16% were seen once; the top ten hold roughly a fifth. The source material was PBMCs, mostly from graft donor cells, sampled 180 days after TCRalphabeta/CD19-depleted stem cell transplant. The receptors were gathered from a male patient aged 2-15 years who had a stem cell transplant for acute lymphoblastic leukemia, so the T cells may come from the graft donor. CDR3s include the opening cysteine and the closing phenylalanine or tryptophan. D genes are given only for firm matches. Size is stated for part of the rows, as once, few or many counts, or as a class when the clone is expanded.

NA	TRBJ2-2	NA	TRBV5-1	CASSGAGELFF	TGCGCCAGCAGCGGAGCCGGGGAGCTGTTTTTT
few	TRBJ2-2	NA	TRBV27	CASSSRGGTGELFF	TGTGCCAGCAGTTCCCGGGGTGGCACCGGGGAGCTGTTTTTT
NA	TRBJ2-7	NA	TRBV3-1	CASSFQGLEQYF	TGTGCCAGCAGCTTCCAGGGGCTCGAGCAGTACTTC
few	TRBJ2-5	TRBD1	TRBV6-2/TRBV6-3	CASRGQGETQYF	TGTGCCAGCAGGGGACAGGGAGAGACCCAGTACTTC
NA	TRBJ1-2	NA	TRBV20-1	CSARPLGQNYGYTF	TGCAGTGCTAGACCCCTAGGACAGAACTATGGCTACACCTTC
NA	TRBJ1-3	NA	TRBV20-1	CSAREPNGAPNTIYF	TGCAGTGCTAGAGAACCCAACGGGGCTCCAAACACCATATATTTT
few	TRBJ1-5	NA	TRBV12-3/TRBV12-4	CASSPDVQPQHF	TGTGCCAGCAGTCCAGACGTGCAGCCCCAGCATTTT
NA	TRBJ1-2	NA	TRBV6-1	CATRPGGRGYGYTF	TGTGCCACCCGGCCCGGGGGCAGGGGCTATGGCTACACCTTC
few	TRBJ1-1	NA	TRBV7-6	CASSLASGNTEAFF	TGTGCCAGCAGCTTAGCGTCGGGGAACACTGAAGCTTTCTTT
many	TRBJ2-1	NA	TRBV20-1	CSARDLGLGGNEQFF	TGCAGTGCTAGAGATCTTGGACTAGGGGGCAATGAGCAGTTCTTC
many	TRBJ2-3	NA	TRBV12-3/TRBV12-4	CASRKASTVGTQYF	TGTGCCAGCAGGAAGGCTTCTACAGTGGGTACGCAGTATTTT
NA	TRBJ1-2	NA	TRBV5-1	CASSGNTGISDYGYTF	TGCGCCAGCAGCGGAAATACAGGGATAAGTGACTATGGCTACACCTTC
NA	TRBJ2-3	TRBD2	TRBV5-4	CASSLDQAAGDTDTQYF	TGTGCCAGCAGCTTGGACCAGGCAGCGGGGGACACAGATACGCAGTATTTT
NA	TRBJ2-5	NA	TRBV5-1	CASSSLSRRETQYF	TGCGCCAGCAGCTCCCTCAGTAGGCGAGAGACCCAGTACTTC
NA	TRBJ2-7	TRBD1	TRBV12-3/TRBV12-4	CANTNRTGSRF	TGTGCCAACACCAATCGGACAGGGAGTCGGTTC
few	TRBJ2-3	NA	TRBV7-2	CASSSDPTYTQYF	TGTGCCAGCAGCTCGGACCCTACATATACGCAGTATTTT
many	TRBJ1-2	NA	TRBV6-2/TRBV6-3	CASSPTLYGYTF	TGTGCCAGCAGCCCGACCCTCTATGGCTACACCTTC
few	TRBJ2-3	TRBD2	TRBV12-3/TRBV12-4	CACDASGGSTDTQYF	TGTGCCTGCGATGCTAGCGGGGGGAGCACAGATACGCAGTATTTT
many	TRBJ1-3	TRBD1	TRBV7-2	CASSIQGETGNTIYF	TGTGCCAGCAGCATACAGGGGGAGACTGGAAACACCATATATTTT
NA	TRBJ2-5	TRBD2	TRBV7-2	CASSSGRLAGQETQYF	TGTGCCAGCAGCTCAGGGCGCCTAGCGGGACAAGAGACCCAGTACTTC
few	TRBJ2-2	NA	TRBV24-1	CATSDPSGNTGELFF	TGTGCCACCAGTGATCCCTCAGGGAACACCGGGGAGCTGTTTTTT
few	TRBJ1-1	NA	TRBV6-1	CASSEGIGTEAFF	TGTGCCAGCAGTGAAGGGATAGGGACTGAAGCTTTCTTT
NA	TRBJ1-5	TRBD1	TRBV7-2	CASSYGTGGGQPQHF	TGTGCCAGCAGCTACGGGACAGGGGGAGGTCAGCCCCAGCATTTT
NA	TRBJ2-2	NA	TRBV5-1	CASSLARVGIYTGELFF	TGCGCCAGCAGCTTGGCCCGGGTAGGGATTTACACCGGGGAGCTGTTTTTT
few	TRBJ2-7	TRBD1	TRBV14	CASSQVVTGYGEQYF	TGTGCCAGCAGCCAAGTGGTGACAGGGTACGGCGAGCAGTACTTC
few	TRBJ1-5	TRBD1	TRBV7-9	CASSRGQGDQPQHF	TGTGCCAGCAGCCGGGGACAGGGGGACCAGCCCCAGCATTTT
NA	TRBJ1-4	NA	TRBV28	CASSSSSGLFF	TGTGCCAGCAGTTCCTCATCGGGGCTGTTTTTT
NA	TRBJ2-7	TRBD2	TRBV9	CASSTNEGTSYEQYF	TGTGCCAGCAGCACGAACGAGGGGACTAGCTACGAGCAGTACTTC
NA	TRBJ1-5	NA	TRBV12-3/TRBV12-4	CASSPTGQPQHF	TGTGCCAGCAGCCCGACAGGTCAGCCCCAGCATTTT